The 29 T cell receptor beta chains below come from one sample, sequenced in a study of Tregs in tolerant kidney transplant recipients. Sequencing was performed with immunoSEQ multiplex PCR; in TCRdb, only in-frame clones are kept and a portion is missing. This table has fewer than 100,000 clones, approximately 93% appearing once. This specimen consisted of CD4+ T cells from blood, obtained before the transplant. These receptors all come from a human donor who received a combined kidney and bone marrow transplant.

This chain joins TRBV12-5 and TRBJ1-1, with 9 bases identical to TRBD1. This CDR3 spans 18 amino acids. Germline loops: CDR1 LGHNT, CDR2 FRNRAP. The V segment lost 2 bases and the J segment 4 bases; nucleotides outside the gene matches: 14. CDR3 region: CASGLNGGTGGASTEAFF. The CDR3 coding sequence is TGTGCTAGTGGTTTGAATGGGGGCACAGGGGGCGCTTCCACTGAAGCTTTCTTT.

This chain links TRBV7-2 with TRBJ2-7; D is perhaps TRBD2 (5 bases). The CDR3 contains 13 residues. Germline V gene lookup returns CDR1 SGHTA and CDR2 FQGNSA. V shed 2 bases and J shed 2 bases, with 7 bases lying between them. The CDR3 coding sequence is TGTGCCAGCAGCTTACGGGGAACCTACGAGCAGTACTTC. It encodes CASSLRGTYEQYF.

The CDR3 region has the DNA TGTGCCAGCGGGCGCAGCTACGAGCAGTACTTC. Amino acid sequence: CASGRSYEQYF. The V call is TRBV6-5, the J call TRBJ2-7; D is ambiguous. This CDR3 is 11 amino acids long. V lost 8 bases and J 3 bases, leaving 8 bases between the germline ends. Germline loops: CDR1 MNHEY, CDR2 SVGAGI.

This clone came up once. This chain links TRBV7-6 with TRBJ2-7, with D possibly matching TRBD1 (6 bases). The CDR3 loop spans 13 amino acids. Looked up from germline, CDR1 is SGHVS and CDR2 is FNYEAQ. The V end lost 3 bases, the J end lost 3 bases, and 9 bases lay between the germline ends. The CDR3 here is CASSLDRIYEQYF. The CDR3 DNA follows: TGTGCCAGCAGCTTGGACAGAATCTACGAGCAGTACTTC.

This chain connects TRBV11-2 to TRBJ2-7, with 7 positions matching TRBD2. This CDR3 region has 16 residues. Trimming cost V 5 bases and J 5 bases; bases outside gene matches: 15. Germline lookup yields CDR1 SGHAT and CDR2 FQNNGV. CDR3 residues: CASSKLTFAGVNEQYF. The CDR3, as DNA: TGTGCCAGCAGCAAACTTACTTTCGCGGGAGTTAACGAGCAGTACTTC.

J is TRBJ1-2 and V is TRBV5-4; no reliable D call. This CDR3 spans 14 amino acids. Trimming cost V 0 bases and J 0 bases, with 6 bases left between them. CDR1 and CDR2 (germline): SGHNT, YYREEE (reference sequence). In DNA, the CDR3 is TGTGCCAGCAGCTTGGGGCGGACTAACTATGGCTACACCTTC. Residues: CASSLGRTNYGYTF.

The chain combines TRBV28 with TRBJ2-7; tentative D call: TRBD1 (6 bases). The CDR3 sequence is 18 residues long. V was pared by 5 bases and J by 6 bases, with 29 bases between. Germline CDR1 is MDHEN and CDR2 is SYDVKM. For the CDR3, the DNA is TGTGCCAGCAGTCTGACCACCTGGGGGCCTCGATCGCCTTCCGAGCAGTACTTC. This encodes CASSLTTWGPRSPSEQYF.

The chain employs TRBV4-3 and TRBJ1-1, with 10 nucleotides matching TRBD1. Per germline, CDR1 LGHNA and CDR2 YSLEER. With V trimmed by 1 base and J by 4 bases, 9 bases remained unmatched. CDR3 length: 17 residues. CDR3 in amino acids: CASSQVFGTGVRTEAFF. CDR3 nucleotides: TGCGCCAGCAGCCAAGTCTTCGGGACAGGGGTCCGCACTGAAGCTTTCTTT.

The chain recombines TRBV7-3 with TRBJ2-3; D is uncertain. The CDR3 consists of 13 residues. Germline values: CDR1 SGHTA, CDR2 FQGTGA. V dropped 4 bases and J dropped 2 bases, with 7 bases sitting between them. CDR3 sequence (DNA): TGTGCCAGCAGCTACGGTCACACAGATACGCAGTATTTT. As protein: CASSYGHTDTQYF.

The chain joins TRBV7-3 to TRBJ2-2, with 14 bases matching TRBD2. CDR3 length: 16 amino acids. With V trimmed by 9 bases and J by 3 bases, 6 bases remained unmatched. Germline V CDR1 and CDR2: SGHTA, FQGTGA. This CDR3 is CARRLAGGLYTGELFF. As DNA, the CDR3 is TGTGCCAGGAGACTAGCGGGGGGGCTGTACACCGGGGAGCTGTTTTTT. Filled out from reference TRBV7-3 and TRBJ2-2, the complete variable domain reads GAGVSQTPSNKVTEKGKYVELRCDPISGHTALYWYRQSLGQGPEFLIYFQGTGAADDSGLPNDRFFAVRPEGSVSTLKIQRTERGDSAVYLCARRLAGGLYTGELFFGEGSRLTVL.

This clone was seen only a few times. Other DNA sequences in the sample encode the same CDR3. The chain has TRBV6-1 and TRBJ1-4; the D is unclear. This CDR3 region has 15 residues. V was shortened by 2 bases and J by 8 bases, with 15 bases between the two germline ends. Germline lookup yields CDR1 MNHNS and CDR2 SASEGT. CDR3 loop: CASSEYRGGEEKLFF. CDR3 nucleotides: TGTGCCAGCAGTGAATATCGGGGAGGAGAGGAAAAACTGTTTTTT.

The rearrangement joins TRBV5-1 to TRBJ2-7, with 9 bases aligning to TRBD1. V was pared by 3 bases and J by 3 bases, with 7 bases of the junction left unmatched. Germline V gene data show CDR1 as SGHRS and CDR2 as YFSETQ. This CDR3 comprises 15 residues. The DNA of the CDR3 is TGCGCCAGCAGCTCAAATCCGGGACAGGGCTACGAGCAGTACTTC. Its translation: CASSSNPGQGYEQYF.

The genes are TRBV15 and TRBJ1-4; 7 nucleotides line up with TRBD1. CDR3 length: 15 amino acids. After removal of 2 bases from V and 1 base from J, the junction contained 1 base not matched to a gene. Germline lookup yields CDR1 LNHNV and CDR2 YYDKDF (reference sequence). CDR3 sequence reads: CATSRTGVTNEKLFF. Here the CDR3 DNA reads TGTGCCACCAGCAGAACAGGGGTAACTAATGAAAAACTGTTTTTT.

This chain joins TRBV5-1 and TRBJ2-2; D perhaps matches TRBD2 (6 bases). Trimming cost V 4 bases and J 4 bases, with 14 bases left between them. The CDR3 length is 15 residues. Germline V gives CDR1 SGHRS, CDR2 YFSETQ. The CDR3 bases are TGCGCCAGCAGCCAGAGACGGGGGATCACCGGGGAGCTGTTTTTT. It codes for CASSQRRGITGELFF.

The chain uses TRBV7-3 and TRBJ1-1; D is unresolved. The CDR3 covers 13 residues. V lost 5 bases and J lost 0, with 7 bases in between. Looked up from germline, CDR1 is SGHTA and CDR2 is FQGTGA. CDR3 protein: CASSPRLNTEAFF. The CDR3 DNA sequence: TGTGCCAGCAGCCCCCGGTTGAACACTGAAGCTTTCTTT.

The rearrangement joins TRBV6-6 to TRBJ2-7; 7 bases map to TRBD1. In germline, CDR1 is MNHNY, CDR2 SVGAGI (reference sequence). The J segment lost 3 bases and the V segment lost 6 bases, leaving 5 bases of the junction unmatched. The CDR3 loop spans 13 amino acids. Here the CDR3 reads CASSDPGGYEQYF. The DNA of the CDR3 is TGTGCCAGCAGCGACCCAGGGGGCTACGAGCAGTACTTC.

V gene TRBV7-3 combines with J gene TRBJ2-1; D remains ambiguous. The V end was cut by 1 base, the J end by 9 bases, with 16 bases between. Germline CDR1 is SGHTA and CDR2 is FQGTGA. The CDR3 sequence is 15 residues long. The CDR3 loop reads CASSLRIAAPPEQFF. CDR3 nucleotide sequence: TGTGCCAGCAGCTTAAGGATAGCAGCCCCCCCTGAGCAGTTCTTC. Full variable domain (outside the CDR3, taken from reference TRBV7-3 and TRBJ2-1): GAGVSQTPSNKVTEKGKYVELRCDPISGHTALYWYRQSLGQGPEFLIYFQGTGAADDSGLPNDRFFAVRPEGSVSTLKIQRTERGDSAVYLCASSLRIAAPPEQFFGPGTRLTVL.

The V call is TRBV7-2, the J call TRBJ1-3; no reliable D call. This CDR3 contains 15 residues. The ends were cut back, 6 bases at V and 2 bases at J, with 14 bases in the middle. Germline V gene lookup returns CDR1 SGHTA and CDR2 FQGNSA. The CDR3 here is CASRVNRETGNTIYF. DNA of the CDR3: TGTGCCAGCAGAGTAAATAGGGAGACTGGAAACACCATATATTTT.

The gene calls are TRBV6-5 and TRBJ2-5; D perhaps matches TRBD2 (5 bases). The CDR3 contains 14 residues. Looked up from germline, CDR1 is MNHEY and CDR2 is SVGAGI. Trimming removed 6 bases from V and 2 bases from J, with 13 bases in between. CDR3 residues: CASSPLALQETQYF. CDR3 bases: TGTGCCAGCAGCCCCCTAGCTCTTCAAGAGACCCAGTACTTC.

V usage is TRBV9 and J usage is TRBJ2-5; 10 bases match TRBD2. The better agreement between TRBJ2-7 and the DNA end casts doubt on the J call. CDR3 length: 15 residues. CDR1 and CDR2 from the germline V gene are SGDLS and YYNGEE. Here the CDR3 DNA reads TGTGCCAGCAGCGTAGGAAGCGGGAGGGGCTACGAGCAGTACTTC. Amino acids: CASSVGSGRGYEQYF.

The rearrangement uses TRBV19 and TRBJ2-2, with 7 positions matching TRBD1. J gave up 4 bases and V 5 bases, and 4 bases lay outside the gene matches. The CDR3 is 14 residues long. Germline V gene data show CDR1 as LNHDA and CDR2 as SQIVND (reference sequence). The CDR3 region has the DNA TGTGCCAGTAGTGCCCAGGGGGTCACCGGGGAGCTGTTTTTT. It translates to CASSAQGVTGELFF.

In nucleotides, the CDR3 is TGTGCCAGTAGTATGCCCCCCAGGAGACAAGGGAGGCAAAATCAGCCCCAGCATTTT. Its protein is CASSMPPRRQGRQNQPQHF. The chain is built from TRBV19 and TRBJ1-5; D unresolved. Germline loops: CDR1 LNHDA, CDR2 SQIVND (reference sequence). The germline V and J ends were trimmed by 3 bases and 4 bases, with 25 bases remaining between them. This CDR3 has 19 amino acids.

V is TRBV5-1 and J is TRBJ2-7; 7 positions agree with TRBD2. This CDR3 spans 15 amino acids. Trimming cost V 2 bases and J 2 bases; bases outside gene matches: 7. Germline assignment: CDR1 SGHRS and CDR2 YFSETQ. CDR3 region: CASSFSASGTYEQYF. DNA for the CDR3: TGCGCCAGCAGCTTTTCGGCTAGCGGTACCTACGAGCAGTACTTC.

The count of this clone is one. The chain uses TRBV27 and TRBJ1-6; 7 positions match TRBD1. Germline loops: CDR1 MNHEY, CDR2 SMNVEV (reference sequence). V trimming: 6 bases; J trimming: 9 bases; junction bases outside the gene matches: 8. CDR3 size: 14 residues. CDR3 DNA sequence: TGTGCCAGCAGCTACAGGGGCGCAAGTTCACCCCTCCACTTT. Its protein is CASSYRGASSPLHF.

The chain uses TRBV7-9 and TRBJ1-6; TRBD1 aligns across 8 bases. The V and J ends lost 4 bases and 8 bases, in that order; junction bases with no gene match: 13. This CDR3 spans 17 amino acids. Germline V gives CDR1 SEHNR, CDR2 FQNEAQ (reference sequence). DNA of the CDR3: TGTGCCAGCAGCTCCTCGGACAGGGATGGTAGTTATTCACCCCTCCACTTT. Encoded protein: CASSSSDRDGSYSPLHF.

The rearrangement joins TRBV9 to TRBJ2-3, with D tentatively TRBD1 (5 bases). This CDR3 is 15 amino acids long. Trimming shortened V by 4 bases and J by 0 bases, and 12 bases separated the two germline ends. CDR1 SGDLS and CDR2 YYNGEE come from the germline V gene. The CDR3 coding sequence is TGTGCCAGCAGCTTAAGGGGTTCTAGCACAGATACGCAGTATTTT. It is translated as CASSLRGSSTDTQYF. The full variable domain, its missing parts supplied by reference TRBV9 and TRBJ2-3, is DSGVTQTPKHLITATGQRVTLRCSPRSGDLSVYWYQQSLDQGLQFLIQYYNGEERAKGNILERFSAQQFPDLHSELNLSSLELGDSALYFCASSLRGSSTDTQYFGPGTRLTVL.

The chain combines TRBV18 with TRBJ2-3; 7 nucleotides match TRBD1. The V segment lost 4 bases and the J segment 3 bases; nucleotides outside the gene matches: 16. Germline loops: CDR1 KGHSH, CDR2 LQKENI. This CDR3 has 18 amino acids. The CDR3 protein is CASSLNSGWTGRTDTQYF. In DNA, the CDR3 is TGTGCCAGCTCACTGAATTCCGGGTGGACAGGTCGGACAGATACGCAGTATTTT.

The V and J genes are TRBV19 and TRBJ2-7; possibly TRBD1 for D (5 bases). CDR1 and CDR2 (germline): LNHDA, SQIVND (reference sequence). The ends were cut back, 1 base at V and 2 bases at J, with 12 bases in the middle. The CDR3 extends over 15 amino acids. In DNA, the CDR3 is TGTGCCAGTAGTATAGCAGTGGGCAGGGCCTACGAGCAGTACTTC. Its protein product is CASSIAVGRAYEQYF.

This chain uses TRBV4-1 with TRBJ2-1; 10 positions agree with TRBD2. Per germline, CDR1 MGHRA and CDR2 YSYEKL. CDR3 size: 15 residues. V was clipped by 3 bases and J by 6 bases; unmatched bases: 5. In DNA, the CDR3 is TGCGCCAGCAGCCACCTACTAGCGGGACTCAATGAGCAGTTCTTC. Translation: CASSHLLAGLNEQFF.